The sample holds a few counts of the clone carrying this T cell receptor beta chain. Antigen: not known. Only in-frame clones appear in the TCRdb table, and some are missing; sequencing was by immunoSEQ multiplex PCR. The sample lists some 29,000 clones; over 55% were seen once. The CDR3 runs to 14 residues. V gave up 3 bases and J gave up 4 bases, with 10 bases separating them. CDR1 is MDHEN, CDR2 SYDVKM, per germline. The sample is drawn from a study of cytotoxic CD8 clonotypes in ibrutinib-treated CLL. Across the whole study: Patient counts were around 11 relapsed/refractory, around 15 treatment-naive and around 17 IGHV unmutated.

Study conclusions and caveats: The study found baseline clonality above age-matched healthy donors, tracking circulating CD8+ T-cell counts. Sampling times (in sustained-remission versus progressing patients) were not the same.

The material sequenced was PBMCs, taken after 24 months of ibrutinib treatment. The chain joins TRBV28 to TRBJ1-5, with D hard to call. The clonotype originates from a human donor with chronic lymphocytic leukemia. In DNA, the CDR3 is TGTGCCAGCAGTTTGGTGGGGATAAATCAGCCCCAGCATTTT. Its translation: CASSLVGINQPQHF.